Below are 17 T cell receptor beta chains sequenced from a single sample in a study of T cells after yellow fever vaccination. TCRdb re-called the 5' RACE reads through MiXCR, storing one row per CDR3 protein. The sample holds about 350,000 distinct CDR3 sequences; roughly 8.4% are singletons and the top ten take roughly 18%. The specimen was PBMCs, collected around 45 days after the first yellow fever vaccination. These receptors were collected from a man in his late teens or twenties who received the YFV17D yellow fever vaccine.

This clonotype was counted only a few times. Mismatch with germline at one junction end may stem from a read error. V gene TRBV7-3 combines with J gene TRBJ2-3, with 16 positions matching TRBD2. Germline loops: CDR1 SGHTA, CDR2 FQGTGA. The CDR3 covers 16 residues. As DNA, the CDR3 is TGTGCCAGCAGCACTGGGACTAGCGGGGGGGCAGAGACGCAGTATTTT. It specifies CASSTGTSGGAETQYF.

This clonotype was seen more than once but under ten times. V gene TRBV7-8 combines with J gene TRBJ2-5, with a possible D match to TRBD1 (5 bases). Germline V gene sequence: CDR1 SGHVS, CDR2 FQNEAQ. V was cut by 2 bases and J by 4 bases, with 11 bases left in between. The CDR3 has 14 residues. For the CDR3, the DNA is TGTGCCAGCAGCTTAACAGGTTACGTAGAGACCCAGTACTTC. Its protein product is CASSLTGYVETQYF.

This clonotype was observed a handful of times. The gene calls are TRBV19 and TRBJ2-2; 7 bases are shared with TRBD1. There are 16 residues in the CDR3. The V gene end was trimmed by 5 bases and the J gene end by 0 bases; junction bases not matched to a gene: 6. Germline CDR1 is LNHDA and CDR2 is SQIVND (reference sequence). CDR3 DNA sequence: TGTGCCAGTAGTCACGGACAGGATGCGAACACCGGGGAGCTGTTTTTT. The encoded protein is CASSHGQDANTGELFF.

This clonotype was picked up a small number of times. CDR3 residues: CASTTTGRKEAFF. As DNA, the CDR3 is TGTGCCAGCACAACTACAGGCAGGAAAGAAGCTTTCTTT. The chain uses TRBV7-2 and TRBJ1-1, with TRBD1 as a possible D gene (5 bases). Deletions cut 7 bases from V and 8 bases from J, with 17 bases between. The CDR3 is 13 amino acids. CDR1 SGHTA and CDR2 FQGNSA come from the germline V gene.

This clonotype was observed many times. This chain links TRBV20-1 with TRBJ2-1; maybe TRBD2 (5 bases). CDR3 length: 14 amino acids. The germline gives CDR1 DFQATT, CDR2 SNEGSKA (reference sequence). With 2 bases removed from V and 8 bases from J, the gap between germline ends came to 16 bases. The chain's CDR3 is CSARSSRGHYEQFF. The CDR3 DNA reads as TGCAGTGCTAGATCGTCGCGCGGGCACTATGAGCAGTTCTTC.

Only a few counts were recorded for this clonotype. This chain uses TRBV4-3 with TRBJ2-7; D possibly corresponds to TRBD2 (6 bases). Per germline, CDR1 LGHNA and CDR2 YSLEER. The length of the CDR3 is 18 residues. The V end lost 0 bases, the J end lost 1 base, and 19 bases lay between the germline ends. CDR3 region: CASSQDRGSSGPSYEQYV. The CDR3 DNA reads TGCGCCAGCAGCCAAGATCGGGGGAGTAGCGGTCCTTCCTACGAGCAGTACGTC.

This sequence joins TRBV15 and TRBJ2-7; D is perhaps TRBD1 (6 bases). Germline V CDR1 and CDR2: LNHNV, YYDKDF (reference sequence). The CDR3 spans 16 residues. V lost 3 bases and J lost 5, with 20 bases in between. The CDR3 sequence: CATSSPPAGANHEQYF. The CDR3 nucleotides are TGTGCCACCAGCAGCCCCCCGGCAGGGGCTAACCACGAGCAGTACTTC.

This clonotype was seen many times. This chain's CDR3 is CASSARDKSYEQYF. The CDR3 DNA reads as TGTGCCAGCAGCGCGAGGGACAAATCCTACGAGCAGTACTTC. The chain has TRBV7-9 and TRBJ2-7, with D maybe TRBD1 (6 bases). CDR1 SEHNR and CDR2 FQNEAQ come from the germline V gene (reference sequence). Trimming stripped 5 bases from V and 1 base from J, with 12 bases between. The CDR3 covers 14 residues.

This clonotype was observed a few times. The rearrangement links TRBV6-2 or TRBV6-3 to TRBJ1-1; 7 bases agree with TRBD1. Germline CDR1 and CDR2: MNHEY and SVGEGT. V was pared by 6 bases and J by 5 bases, with 12 bases of the junction left unmatched. The CDR3 length is 15 residues. The CDR3 is CASSATTGVQTEAFF. In DNA, the CDR3 is TGTGCCAGCAGCGCAACCACAGGGGTACAAACTGAAGCTTTCTTT.

The gene calls are TRBV5-6 and TRBJ2-3, with D possibly TRBD2 on 7 matching bases. Germline lookup yields CDR1 SGHDT and CDR2 YYEEEE. V lost 7 bases and J lost 1, with 13 bases in between. This CDR3 contains 14 residues. CDR3 in amino acids: CASGSGGRTDTQYF. CDR3 bases: TGTGCCAGCGGCTCCGGGGGGCGCACAGATACGCAGTATTTT.

This clonotype was detected only a few times. The chain carries TRBV4-3 and TRBJ2-3; TRBD2 matches at 10 bases. This CDR3 spans 20 amino acids. The germline V gene has CDR1 LGHNA and CDR2 YSLEER. The J segment lost 1 base and the V segment lost 4 bases, leaving 17 bases of the junction unmatched. The CDR3 sequence is CASSPVSGTSGVRGTDTQYF. The CDR3 bases are TGCGCCAGCAGCCCCGTTTCGGGAACTAGCGGGGTTAGGGGCACAGATACGCAGTATTTT.

The chain joins TRBV7-9 to TRBJ2-3; TRBD2 aligns across 10 bases. This CDR3 spans 16 amino acids. V was clipped by 4 bases and J by 7 bases; unmatched bases: 11. Germline V gives CDR1 SEHNR, CDR2 FQNEAQ (reference sequence). DNA for the CDR3: TGTGCCAGCAGCTCACCCTATAGCGGGGGGTCGCATACGCAGTATTTT. As protein: CASSSPYSGGSHTQYF.

The chain couples TRBV2 to TRBJ2-5; 9 bases map to TRBD2. The CDR3 covers 15 residues. With 3 bases clipped from V and 4 bases from J, the junction kept 6 bases outside the gene matches. Germline-derived CDR1 and CDR2 are SNHLY and FYNNEI. The CDR3 is CASSDLAGFGETQYF. DNA of the CDR3: TGTGCCAGCAGTGATCTAGCGGGGTTTGGAGAGACCCAGTACTTC.

This clonotype was counted between two and nine times. V is TRBV10-3 and J is TRBJ1-2, with 7 nucleotides matching TRBD1. V lost 3 bases, J lost 2 bases, and 9 bases stayed unmatched. The germline V gene has CDR1 ENHRY and CDR2 SYGVKD. The CDR3 covers 16 residues. Here the CDR3 reads CAISDAGQVSNYGYTF. CDR3 sequence (DNA): TGTGCCATCAGTGATGCCGGACAGGTTTCGAACTATGGCTACACCTTC.

This clonotype was seen at least ten times. The V gene is TRBV28, the J gene TRBJ1-1; the D gene is possibly TRBD1 (5 bases). The CDR3 loop spans 16 amino acids. V shed 5 bases and J shed 0 bases, with 16 bases lying between them. Germline lookup yields CDR1 MDHEN and CDR2 SYDVKM. The DNA of the CDR3 is TGTGCCAGCAGTCCCATAATGGGGGGGATGAACACTGAAGCTTTCTTT. Translated: CASSPIMGGMNTEAFF.

This clonotype has only a few counts. The gene calls are TRBV7-9 and TRBJ2-5, with 7 positions matching TRBD1. CDR3 length: 15 residues. Germline V gene sequence: CDR1 SEHNR, CDR2 FQNEAQ (reference sequence). After removal of 5 bases from V and 4 bases from J, the junction contained 10 bases not matched to a gene. This chain's CDR3 is CASSPARGGGETQYF. In DNA, the CDR3 is TGTGCCAGCAGCCCCGCACGAGGGGGCGGAGAGACCCAGTACTTC.

The chain combines TRBV6-1 with TRBJ2-3, with 10 positions matching TRBD1. From germline, CDR1 is MNHNS and CDR2 SASEGT. V lost 0 bases and J lost 1; bases outside the gene matches: 4. The CDR3 spans 17 residues. CDR3 loop: CASSEARQGAGTDTQYF. The CDR3 bases are TGTGCCAGCAGTGAAGCTCGACAGGGGGCCGGCACAGATACGCAGTATTTT.